What follows is one T cell receptor beta chain and its context. There is no known antigen for this receptor. No quality values exist for individual bases; no much larger clone is one base distant. No immune events, such as infections, were documented for the healthy donors during the collection period. Healthy-donor blood repertoires served as a training cohort to calibrate time-dependent variance in a beta-binomial model of T-cell clone differential abundance. The training cohort included approximately 10 healthy donors, of whom 3 were female and 7 were male. The donors were between roughly 25 and 64 years old, with an average age of 43 years. Whole blood was collected from each healthy donor at three time points spaced 2 to 3 weeks apart and obtained from a commercial supplier. For immunosequencing, genomic DNA was extracted from unsorted whole blood. The germline ends are 21 bases apart after V is trimmed by 6 bases and J by 4 bases. The germline V gene sets CDR1 to MDHEN and CDR2 to SYDVKM. The CDR3 goes from the cysteine to the phenylalanine over 17 residues. Left in the record is the CDR3 DNA by itself, 51 bases read in frame from the first base.

The record originates from a study of identifying expanded T cells in peripheral blood (dated by TCRdb to about 2019). As for the study more broadly: Separate aliquots of the same genomic DNA pool were sequenced to produce technical replicates, and four replicates were compared in pairs.

The paper as a whole reports these results and caveats: For all healthy donors, the variance in clone template counts between roughly 2-week samples rose significantly as total template count increased. The authors expected biological variance in healthy repertoires might increase further over much longer intervals such as months to years. Approximately 1.2 differentially abundant clones were flagged by the binomial model between technical replicates, whereas about 16 and 19 were flagged over about two weeks and four weeks, respectively. Both the number of clones called differentially abundant and the false-positive rate were significantly reduced by the beta-binomial model across all healthy-donor time intervals.

The immunoSEQ Assay, which uses bias-controlled multiplex PCR amplification of genomic DNA, was used to profile TCRbeta CDR3 regions. Per the source publication's procedure: To quantify the absolute abundance of each unique TCRbeta CDR3 region, the sequences were collapsed and filtered. Two models were used to test differential abundance: a binomial model (Fisher-equivalent) and a beta-binomial model that adds time-dependent variance fitted from healthy donors. Any clone with fewer than 5 combined templates was excluded, and a clone was called differentially abundant if its Benjamini-Hochberg FDR was below 0.01. Using the form v = (b*log(k)+a)^2, the beta-binomial variance was modeled as a function of the total template count across the two samples. TCRdb holds this immuneACCESS table with in-frame rearrangements only. Some clones are missing; in checked studies, unresolved V genes explain under half, and the rest has no known cause. The V and J calls and the clone size are those of that table, but D and trimming were determined from the DNA. This sample holds 84,000 or so clones; around 91% were observed only once. The ten largest clones capture around 3% of the sample.

What was sequenced was blood. Recombination linked TRBV28 to TRBJ2-2; the D gene is perhaps TRBD2, on 6 matching bases. This TCR was recovered from a person between 18 and 70 years old in good health. The CDR3: CASRPGGAAGGTGELFF. At the DNA level, the sequence is TGTGCCAGCAGACCAGGCGGGGCGGCGGGCGGCACCGGGGAGCTGTTTTTT. Outside the CDR3, residues come from the reference TRBV28 and TRBJ2-2 proteins, so the full variable domain is: DVKVTQSSRYLVKRTGEKVFLECVQDMDHENMFWYRQDPGLGLRLIYFSYDVKMKEKGDIPEGYSVSREKKERFSLILESASTNQTSMYLCASRPGGAAGGTGELFFGEGSRLTVL.